The rows below give T cell receptor beta chains drawn from one sample of a study of shared clonotypes between healthy human individuals. Assay: immunoSEQ multiplex PCR; the TCRdb copy retains only in-frame clones and omits some. The sample gives around 1.9 million clones, about 93% of which show up once; around 1.8% is in the top ten. Sequencing was carried out using naive CD8+ T cells from PBMCs. All receptors come from a man between 18 and 35 years old in good health. Some clones in this sample may be carry-over from other donors' samples. Each CDR3 is given with its conserved first and last residue. A D gene is named only where the DNA matches it firmly.

TRBJ2-7 TRBV30 . CAWVDGNFADEQYF TGTGCCTGGGTTGACGGGAATTTCGCCGACGAGCAGTACTTC
TRBJ2-7 TRBV2 . CASSEGRGGEDEQYF TGTGCCAGCAGTGAAGGGAGAGGGGGAGAGGACGAGCAGTACTTC
TRBJ2-3 TRBV11-2 . CASSRHRTVLGTDTQYF TGTGCCAGCAGCCGGCACCGGACAGTATTAGGCACAGATACGCAGTATTTT
TRBJ1-3 TRBV28 . CASSLDEGPGNTIYF TGTGCCAGCAGTTTAGACGAGGGACCGGGAAACACCATATATTTT
TRBJ2-7 TRBV6-5 . CASSENAEQYF TGTGCCAGCAGTGAGAATGCCGAGCAGTACTTC
TRBJ2-1 TRBV4-3 TRBD2 CASSRGTSGYNEQFF TGCGCCAGCAGCCGTGGGACTAGCGGCTACAATGAGCAGTTCTTC
TRBJ2-7 TRBV19 . CASSMVVSSYEQYF TGTGCCAGTAGTATGGTCGTGAGCTCCTACGAGCAGTACTTC
TRBJ2-2 TRBV7-3 TRBD2 CASSYLAGTGELFF TGTGCCAGCAGCTACCTAGCGGGGACCGGGGAGCTGTTTTTT
TRBJ2-3 TRBV2 . CASSQGPDTQYF TGTGCCAGCAGCCAAGGGCCAGATACGCAGTATTTT
TRBJ2-2 TRBV10-1 TRBD2 CASSESASGLTGELFF TGCGCCAGCAGTGAGTCGGCTAGCGGCCTCACCGGGGAGCTGTTTTTT
TRBJ2-7 TRBV4-1 . CASSQGVAGEQYF TGCGCCAGCAGCCAGGGAGTGGCGGGGGAGCAGTACTTC
TRBJ2-7 TRBV7-9 . CASSPPGGSREQYF TGTGCCAGCAGCCCCCCCGGTGGCTCGAGGGAGCAGTACTTC
TRBJ2-1 TRBV7-9 . CASSSSSLRGGMGNEQFF TGTGCCAGCAGCTCCTCCTCGTTGAGAGGCGGGATGGGGAATGAGCAGTTCTTC
TRBJ1-5 TRBV9 . CASSAHGGVHQPQHF TGTGCCAGCAGCGCTCACGGGGGGGTCCATCAGCCCCAGCATTTT
TRBJ2-3 TRBV11-2 . CASSLGSWGSTDTQYF TGTGCCAGCAGCTTAGGATCATGGGGCAGCACAGATACGCAGTATTTT